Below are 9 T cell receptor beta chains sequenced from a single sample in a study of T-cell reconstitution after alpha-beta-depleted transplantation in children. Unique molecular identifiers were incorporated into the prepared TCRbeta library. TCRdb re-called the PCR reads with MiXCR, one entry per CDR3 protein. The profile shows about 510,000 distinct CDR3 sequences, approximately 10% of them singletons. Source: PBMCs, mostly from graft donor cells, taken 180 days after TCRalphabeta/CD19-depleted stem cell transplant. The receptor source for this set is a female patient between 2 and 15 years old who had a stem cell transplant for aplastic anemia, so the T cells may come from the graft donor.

CDR3 DNA sequence: TGCAGCGTTGACAGGGACAGGGGGCCGGATGGCTACACCTTC. This encodes CSVDRDRGPDGYTF. This chain connects TRBV29-1 to TRBJ1-2; TRBD1 aligns across 12 bases. The germline V gene has CDR1 SQVTM and CDR2 ANQGSEA. CDR3 length: 14 residues. V lost 3 bases and J lost 6; bases outside the gene matches: 5. The full variable domain, rest sourced from reference TRBV29-1 and TRBJ1-2, is SAVISQKPSRDICQRGTSLTIQCQVDSQVTMMFWYRQQPGQSLTLIATANQGSEATYESGFVIDKFPISRPNLTFSTLTVSNMSPEDSSIYLCSVDRDRGPDGYTFGSGTRLTVV.

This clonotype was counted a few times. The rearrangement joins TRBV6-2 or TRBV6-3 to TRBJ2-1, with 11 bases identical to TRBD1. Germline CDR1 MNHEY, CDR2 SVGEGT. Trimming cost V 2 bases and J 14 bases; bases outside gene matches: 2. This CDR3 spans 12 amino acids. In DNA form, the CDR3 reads TGTGCCAGCAGTTACAGGGGACAGGGGGAGTTCTTC. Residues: CASSYRGQGEFF.

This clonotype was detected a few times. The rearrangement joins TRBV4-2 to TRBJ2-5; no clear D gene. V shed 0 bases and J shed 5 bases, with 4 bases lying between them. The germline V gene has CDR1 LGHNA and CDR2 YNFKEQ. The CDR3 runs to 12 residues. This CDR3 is CASSQDTETQYF. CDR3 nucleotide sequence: TGTGCCAGCAGCCAAGATACGGAGACCCAGTACTTC.

The CDR3 protein is CASSQVVWSTDTQYF. CDR3 DNA sequence: TGCGCCAGCAGCCAAGTAGTATGGAGCACAGATACGCAGTATTTT. The rearrangement joins TRBV4-3 to TRBJ2-3; no clear D gene. V dropped 1 base and J dropped 0 bases, with 8 bases sitting between them. Looked up from germline, CDR1 is LGHNA and CDR2 is YSLEER. This CDR3 is built from 15 residues.

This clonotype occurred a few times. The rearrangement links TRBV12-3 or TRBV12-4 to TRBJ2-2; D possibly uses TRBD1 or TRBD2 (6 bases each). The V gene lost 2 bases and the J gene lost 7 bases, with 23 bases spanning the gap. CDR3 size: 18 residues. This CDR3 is CASSLKAGQVTAGGELFF. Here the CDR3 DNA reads TGTGCCAGCAGTTTAAAGGCGGGACAAGTAACGGCGGGCGGGGAGCTGTTTTTT.

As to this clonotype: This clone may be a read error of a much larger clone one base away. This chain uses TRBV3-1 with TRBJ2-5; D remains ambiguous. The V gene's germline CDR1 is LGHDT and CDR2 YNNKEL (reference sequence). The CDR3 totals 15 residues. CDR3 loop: CATSQDPGSGETQYF. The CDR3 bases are TGTGCCACCAGCCAAGATCCCGGGTCCGGAGAGACCCAGTACTTC.

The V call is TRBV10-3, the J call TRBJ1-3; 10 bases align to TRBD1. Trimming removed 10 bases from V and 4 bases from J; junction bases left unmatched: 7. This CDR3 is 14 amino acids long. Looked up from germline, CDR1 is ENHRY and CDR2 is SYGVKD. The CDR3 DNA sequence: TGTGCCACCGCCGGGACAGGGGACGGAAACACCATATATTTT. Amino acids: CATAGTGDGNTIYF.

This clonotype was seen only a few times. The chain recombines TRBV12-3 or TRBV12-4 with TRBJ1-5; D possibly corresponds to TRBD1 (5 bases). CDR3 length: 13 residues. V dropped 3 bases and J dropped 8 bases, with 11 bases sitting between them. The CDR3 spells CASSFGGGEPQHF. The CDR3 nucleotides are TGTGCCAGCAGTTTCGGGGGTGGGGAGCCCCAGCATTTT.

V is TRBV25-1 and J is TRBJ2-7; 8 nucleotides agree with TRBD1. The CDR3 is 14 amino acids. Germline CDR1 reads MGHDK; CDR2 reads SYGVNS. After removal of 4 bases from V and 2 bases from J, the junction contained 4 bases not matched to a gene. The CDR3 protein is CASSALTGAYEQYF. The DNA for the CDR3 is TGTGCCAGCAGTGCGCTGACAGGGGCCTACGAGCAGTACTTC.